The present entry profiles one TCR beta chain with its context. Its antigen remains unidentified. Stated time point: patch test 3, about 24 weeks after DPC sensitization. Treatment meaning: therapeutic diphenylcyclopropenone sensitization with weekly scalp DPC. Germline V gene lookup returns CDR1 SNHLY and CDR2 FYNNEI. This CDR3 is 14 amino acids long. The V and J ends lost 0 bases and 7 bases respectively, with 9 bases between them. This sample was taken from a study of human T cells and chemical hapten exposure. Study details: DPC (0.01%) was patch tested on the upper back and read at 6 days. Notes on the study in general: Healthy individuals' immune responses may differ from those of donors, who had alopecia.

The authors' processing: From around 20,000 to 690,000 TCRs were found per sample, with a median of about 96,000. TCRdb passed the RACE reads through MiXCR, listing each CDR3 protein once. Clone size and V and J calls follow TCRdb, not the original study. This repertoire shows 50,000 to 60,000 distinct CDR3 sequences, around 12% found once; its top ten account for roughly 2.3%. V gene TRBV2 combines with J gene TRBJ2-2; no clear D gene. The TCR originated in a man aged 25 to 40 with alopecia areata. Some clones in this sample may be carry-over from other donors' samples. Sequences were derived from whole blood, sampled in connection with sensitization to the hapten diphenylcyclopropenone (DPC). The CDR3 sequence: CASSEAHRVGELFF. The CDR3 region has the DNA TGTGCCAGCAGTGAAGCGCACCGCGTCGGGGAGCTGTTTTTT.